This entry describes one T cell receptor (beta chain). Its antigen remains unidentified. The trim removed 5 bases at V and 1 base at J, leaving 6 bases unmatched. Looked up from germline, CDR1 is MDHEN and CDR2 is SYDVKM. The length of the CDR3 is 17 residues. This specimen belongs to a study of shared clonotypes between healthy human individuals. Broader study findings: Non-shared clonotypes had lower generation probabilities than those shared by all four donors.

Sorted subsets were amplified in replicate PCRs using 200 ng DNA, tens of thousands of T cell genomes. Produced via immunoSEQ multiplex PCR; TCRdb's table is partial and in-frame only. Of around 1.6 million clones in the sample, 95% to 99% are singletons; the top ten hold around 0.45%. The clonotype originates from a man aged 25 to 45 in good health. Sequencing used naive CD4+ T cells sorted from blood. Stated subset: CD45RA+ positively selected. The V call is TRBV28, the J call TRBJ2-1; 12 positions agree with TRBD2. CDR3 bases: TGTGCCAGCAGTCCACCGACTAGCGGGAGTTCCTACAATGAGCAGTTCTTC. This encodes CASSPPTSGSSYNEQFF.